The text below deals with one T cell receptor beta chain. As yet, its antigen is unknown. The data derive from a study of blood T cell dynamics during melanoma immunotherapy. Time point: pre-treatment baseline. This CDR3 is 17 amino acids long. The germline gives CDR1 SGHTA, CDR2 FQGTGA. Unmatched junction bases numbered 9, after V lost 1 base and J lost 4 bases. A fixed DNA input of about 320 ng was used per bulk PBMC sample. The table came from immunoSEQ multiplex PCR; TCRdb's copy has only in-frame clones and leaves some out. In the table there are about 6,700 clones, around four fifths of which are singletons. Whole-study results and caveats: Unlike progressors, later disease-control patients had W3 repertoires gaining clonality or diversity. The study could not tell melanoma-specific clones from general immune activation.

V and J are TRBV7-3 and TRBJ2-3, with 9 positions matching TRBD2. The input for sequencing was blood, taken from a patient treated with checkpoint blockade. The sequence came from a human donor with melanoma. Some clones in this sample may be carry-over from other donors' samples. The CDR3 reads CASSLRVGLAVPDTQYF. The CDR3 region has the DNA TGTGCCAGCAGCTTAAGAGTGGGACTAGCAGTCCCAGATACGCAGTATTTT.